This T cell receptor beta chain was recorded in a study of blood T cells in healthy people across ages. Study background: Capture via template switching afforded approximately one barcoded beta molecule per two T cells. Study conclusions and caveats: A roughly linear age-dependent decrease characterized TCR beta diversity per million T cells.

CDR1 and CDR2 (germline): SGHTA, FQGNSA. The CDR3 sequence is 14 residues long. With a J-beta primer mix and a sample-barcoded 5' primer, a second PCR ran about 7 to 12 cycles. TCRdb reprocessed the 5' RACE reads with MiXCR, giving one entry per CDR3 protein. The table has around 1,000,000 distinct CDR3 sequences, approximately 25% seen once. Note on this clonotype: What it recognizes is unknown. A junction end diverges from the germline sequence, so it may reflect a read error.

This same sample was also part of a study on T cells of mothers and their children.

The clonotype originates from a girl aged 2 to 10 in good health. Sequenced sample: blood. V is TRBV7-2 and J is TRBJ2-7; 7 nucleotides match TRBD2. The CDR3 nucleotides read TGTGCCGGCAGTGATAGCGGGTTATCCTACGAGCAGTACTTC. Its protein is CAGSDSGLSYEQYF. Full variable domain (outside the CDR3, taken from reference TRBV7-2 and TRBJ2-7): GAGVSQSPSNKVTEKGKDVELRCDPISGHTALYWYRQSLGQGLEFLIYFQGNSAPDKSGLPSDRFSAERTGGSVSTLTIQRTQQEDSAVYLCAGSDSGLSYEQYFGPGTRLTVT.